This T cell receptor (beta chain) was recorded in a study of tumor and adjacent non-tumor tissue in lung cancer. The template was RNA from unsorted bulk tissue. This non-tumor lung sample came from over 3 cm beyond the tumor edge. This CDR3 spans 18 amino acids. CDR1 MNHNS and CDR2 SASEGT come from the germline V gene. The study's findings and limits: Tumor repertoires had a smaller top 100 clone share than normal lung.

TCRbeta libraries were built with three rounds of nested PCR, modified from ARM-PCR. TCRdb re-called the multiplex PCR reads with MiXCR, one entry per CDR3 protein. The repertoire consists of about 48,000 distinct CDR3 sequences, with roughly 60% occurring once and the leading ten covering 30%. As concerns this clonotype: Its antigen is not known. At one of its ends the junction is not consistent with the germline gene, which may arise from a read error.

The TCR sequence derives from a woman between 65 and 79 years old with non-small cell lung cancer. The rearrangement uses TRBV6-1 and TRBJ2-3; 7 nucleotides line up with TRBD2. Sequenced: distant non-tumor lung tissue. As DNA, the CDR3 is TGTGCCAGCAGTGAATTGAGGGTGGGAGGGCCCTCGGGAGATACGCAATATTTT. Translation: CASSELRVGGPSGDTQYF.